A selection of T cell receptor beta chains follows, all from one sample in a study of OX40 agonist ivuxolimab in advanced cancers. TCRdb's table, derived via immunoSEQ multiplex PCR, lists solely in-frame clones and lacks some. The sample carries 35,000 to 45,000 clones, around 90% recorded once. The material was CD4+ or CD8+ T cells sorted from blood, obtained in a trial of the OX40 agonist ivuxolimab. The receptors originated from an adult with an advanced solid tumor such as melanoma, head and neck, liver or kidney cancer. CDR3s include the opening cysteine and the closing phenylalanine or tryptophan. Fields, in order: clone size, V gene, D gene, J gene, CDR3 length, CDR3 DNA, CDR3 protein. A D gene is named only where the DNA matches it firmly. Rows give clone size only sometimes, using once, few, many, or a class for an expanded clone.

abundance: NA; v_gene: TRBV9; d_gene: TRBD1; j_gene: TRBJ1-2; len: 15; CDR3nt: TGTGCCAGCAGCGCTCGACAGGGAGCCCCCTATGGCTACACCTTC; CDR3aa: CASSARQGAPYGYTF
abundance: NA; v_gene: TRBV9; d_gene: TRBD1; j_gene: TRBJ2-5; len: 16; CDR3nt: TGTGCCAGCAGCGGACCGGGACAGGGGTTCCCGGAGACCCAGTACTTC; CDR3aa: CASSGPGQGFPETQYF
abundance: NA; v_gene: TRBV10-3; d_gene: NA; j_gene: TRBJ2-7; len: 13; CDR3nt: TGTGCCATCAGTGACCCCACGAAATACGAGCAGTACTTC; CDR3aa: CAISDPTKYEQYF
abundance: NA; v_gene: TRBV27; d_gene: TRBD1; j_gene: TRBJ1-6; len: 14; CDR3nt: TGTGCCAGCAGACCAGGGGGTAGCAATTCACCCCTCCACTTT; CDR3aa: CASRPGGSNSPLHF
abundance: NA; v_gene: TRBV5-1; d_gene: TRBD2; j_gene: TRBJ2-7; len: 16; CDR3nt: TGCGCCAGCAGCTTGGATATGGCGGGAGACTCCTACGAGCAGTACTTC; CDR3aa: CASSLDMAGDSYEQYF
abundance: NA; v_gene: TRBV7-8; d_gene: TRBD2; j_gene: TRBJ2-5; len: 15; CDR3nt: TGTGCCAGCAGCCCGGGACTAGCGGGAGTTGGGACCCAGTACTTC; CDR3aa: CASSPGLAGVGTQYF
abundance: NA; v_gene: TRBV19; d_gene: NA; j_gene: TRBJ2-7; len: 14; CDR3nt: TGTGCCAGTAGTGGCAGGGCTCGCTCCTACGAGCAGTACTTC; CDR3aa: CASSGRARSYEQYF
abundance: once; v_gene: TRBV7-6; d_gene: NA; j_gene: TRBJ2-3; len: 16; CDR3nt: TGTGCCAGCAGCTTAGCGCCGGGACGCAGCACAGATACGCAGTATTTT; CDR3aa: CASSLAPGRSTDTQYF
abundance: medium-sized; v_gene: TRBV6-4; d_gene: TRBD2; j_gene: TRBJ2-2; len: 15; CDR3nt: TGTGCCAGCAGTGACTCTAGCGGGAGCACCGGGGAGCTGTTTTTT; CDR3aa: CASSDSSGSTGELFF
abundance: NA; v_gene: TRBV28; d_gene: NA; j_gene: TRBJ1-1; len: 14; CDR3nt: TGTGCCAGCAGTTTCAGCAGGATGAACACTGAAGCTTTCTTT; CDR3aa: CASSFSRMNTEAFF
abundance: NA; v_gene: TRBV7-8; d_gene: NA; j_gene: TRBJ2-7; len: 13; CDR3nt: TGTGCCAGCAGCTTTAGAAAAACCTACGAGCAGTACTTC; CDR3aa: CASSFRKTYEQYF
abundance: NA; v_gene: TRBV4-1; d_gene: NA; j_gene: TRBJ1-5; len: 15; CDR3nt: TGCGCCAGCAGCCAAGAACCACAGGCGAATCAGCCCCAGCATTTT; CDR3aa: CASSQEPQANQPQHF
abundance: NA; v_gene: TRBV4-1; d_gene: NA; j_gene: TRBJ1-2; len: 15; CDR3nt: TGCGCCAGCAGCGAACGGGACCGAGCTAACTATGGCTACACCTTC; CDR3aa: CASSERDRANYGYTF
abundance: NA; v_gene: TRBV10-1; d_gene: NA; j_gene: TRBJ2-1; len: 15; CDR3nt: TGCGCCAGCAGTGAAACAGTGAGCTCCTACAATGAGCAGTTCTTC; CDR3aa: CASSETVSSYNEQFF
abundance: NA; v_gene: TRBV6-5; d_gene: NA; j_gene: TRBJ2-4; len: 13; CDR3nt: TGTGCCAGCAGTTCCACAGGGAAAAACATTCAGTACTTC; CDR3aa: CASSSTGKNIQYF
abundance: once; v_gene: TRBV6-1; d_gene: NA; j_gene: TRBJ2-5; len: 16; CDR3nt: TGTGCCAGCAGTGAAAGTTTTGCAGGTTCCCAAGAGACCCAGTACTTC; CDR3aa: CASSESFAGSQETQYF
abundance: NA; v_gene: TRBV30; d_gene: NA; j_gene: TRBJ2-7; len: 15; CDR3nt: TGTGCCTGGAGTCCCCCTGGGACTTTGTCCTACGAGCAGTACTTC; CDR3aa: CAWSPPGTLSYEQYF
abundance: NA; v_gene: TRBV29-1; d_gene: NA; j_gene: TRBJ2-1; len: 11; CDR3nt: TGCAGCGTTGTTGAGGAGCGCTTAGGGTTCTTC; CDR3aa: CSVVEERLGFF
abundance: NA; v_gene: TRBV28; d_gene: TRBD1; j_gene: TRBJ1-1; len: 18; CDR3nt: TGTGCCAGCAGTTCTCACGTTACAGGGGGCTCCATGAACACTGAAGCTTTCTTT; CDR3aa: CASSSHVTGGSMNTEAFF
abundance: few; v_gene: TRBV9; d_gene: TRBD1; j_gene: TRBJ1-1; len: 13; CDR3nt: TGTGCCAGCAGCGTTAGGACAGGTGATGAAGCTTTCTTT; CDR3aa: CASSVRTGDEAFF